This T cell receptor (beta chain) stems from a study of response to subunit inactivated influenza vaccine. General study findings and limits: There was a suggestion from the authors that each seasonal influenza vaccination recruits few new T cells.

This clonotype was observed a few times. The antigen is unknown. Using its own MiXCR run on the RT-PCR reads, TCRdb lists one record per CDR3 protein. The sample records approximately 520,000 distinct CDR3 sequences, 16% being singletons. The CDR3 is 13 amino acids. Germline V CDR1 and CDR2: LGHDT, YNNKEL (reference sequence). V lost 1 base and J 12 bases, leaving 13 bases between the germline ends. The chain recombines TRBV3-1 with TRBJ2-1; tentatively, D is TRBD2 (5 bases). Source: CD4+ T cells sorted from PBMCs, taken less than 30 months after vaccination. The clonotype originates from a man aged 50 to 69 who received an inactivated influenza vaccine. The CDR3 sequence: CASSQGQHRGQFF. The CDR3 coding sequence is TGTGCCAGCAGCCAAGGCCAGCATCGGGGGCAGTTCTTC.